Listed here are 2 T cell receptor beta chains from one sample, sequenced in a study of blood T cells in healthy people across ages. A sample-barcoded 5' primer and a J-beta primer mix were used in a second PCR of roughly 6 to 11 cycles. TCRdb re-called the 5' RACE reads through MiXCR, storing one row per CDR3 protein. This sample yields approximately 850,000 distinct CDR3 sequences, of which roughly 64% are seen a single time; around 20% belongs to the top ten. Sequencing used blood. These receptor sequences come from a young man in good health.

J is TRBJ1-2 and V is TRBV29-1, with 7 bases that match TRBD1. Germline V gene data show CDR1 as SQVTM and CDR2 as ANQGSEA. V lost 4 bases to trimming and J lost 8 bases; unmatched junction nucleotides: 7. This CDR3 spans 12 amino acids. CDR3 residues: CSVGESQGGYTF. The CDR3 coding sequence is TGCAGCGTTGGGGAGTCACAGGGGGGCTACACCTTC.

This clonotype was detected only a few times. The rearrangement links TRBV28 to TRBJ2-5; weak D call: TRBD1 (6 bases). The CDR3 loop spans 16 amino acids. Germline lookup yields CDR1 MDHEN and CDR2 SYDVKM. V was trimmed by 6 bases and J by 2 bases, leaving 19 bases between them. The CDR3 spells CASSSEYRGGQETQYF. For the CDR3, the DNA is TGTGCCAGCAGCTCCGAATACCGAGGGGGTCAAGAGACCCAGTACTTC.